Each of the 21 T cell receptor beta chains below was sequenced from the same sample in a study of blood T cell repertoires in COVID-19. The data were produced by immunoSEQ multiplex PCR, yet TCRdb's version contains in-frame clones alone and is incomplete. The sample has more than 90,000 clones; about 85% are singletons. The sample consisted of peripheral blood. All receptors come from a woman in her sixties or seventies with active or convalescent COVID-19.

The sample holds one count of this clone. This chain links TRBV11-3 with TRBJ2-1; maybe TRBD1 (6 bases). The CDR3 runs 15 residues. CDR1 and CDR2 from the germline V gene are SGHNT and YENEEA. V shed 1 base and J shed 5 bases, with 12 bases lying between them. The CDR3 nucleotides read TGTGCCAGCAGCTTAGGGGGGCTTCAGGACAATGAGCAGTTCTTC. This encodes CASSLGGLQDNEQFF.

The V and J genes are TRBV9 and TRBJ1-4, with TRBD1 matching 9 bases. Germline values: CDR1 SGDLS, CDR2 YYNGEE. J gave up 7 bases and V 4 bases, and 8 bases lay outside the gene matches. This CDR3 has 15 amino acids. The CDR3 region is CASSPTGGKGEKLFF. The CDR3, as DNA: TGTGCCAGCAGCCCAACAGGGGGCAAAGGTGAAAAACTGTTTTTT. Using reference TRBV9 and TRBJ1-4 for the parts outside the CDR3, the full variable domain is DSGVTQTPKHLITATGQRVTLRCSPRSGDLSVYWYQQSLDQGLQFLIQYYNGEERAKGNILERFSAQQFPDLHSELNLSSLELGDSALYFCASSPTGGKGEKLFFGSGTQLSVL.

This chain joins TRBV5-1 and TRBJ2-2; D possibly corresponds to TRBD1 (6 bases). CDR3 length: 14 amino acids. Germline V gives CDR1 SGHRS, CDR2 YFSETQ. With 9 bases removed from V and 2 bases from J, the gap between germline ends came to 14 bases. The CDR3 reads CATSQGRNTGELFF. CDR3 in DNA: TGCGCCACCTCACAGGGACGAAACACCGGGGAGCTGTTTTTT.

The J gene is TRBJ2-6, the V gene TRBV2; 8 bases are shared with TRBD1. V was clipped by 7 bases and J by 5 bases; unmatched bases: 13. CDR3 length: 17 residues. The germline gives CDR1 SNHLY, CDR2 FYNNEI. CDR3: CASTLGQGSGRANVLTF. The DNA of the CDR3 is TGTGCCAGCACCCTAGGACAGGGTTCCGGTCGGGCCAACGTCCTGACTTTC.

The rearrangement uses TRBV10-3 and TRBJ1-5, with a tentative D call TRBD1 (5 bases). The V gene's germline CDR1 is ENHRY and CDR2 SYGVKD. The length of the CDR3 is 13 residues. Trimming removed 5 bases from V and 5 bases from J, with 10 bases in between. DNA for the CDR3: TGTGCCATCAGTTCGACAGAGGATCAGCCCCAGCATTTT. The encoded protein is CAISSTEDQPQHF.

The DNA for the CDR3 is TGTGCCAGCGGGAAGACAGGGGATACGCAGTATTTT. This gives the protein CASGKTGDTQYF. J is TRBJ2-3 and V is TRBV2; 7 bases agree with TRBD1. The ends lost 8 bases at V and 6 bases at J; junction bases unmatched: 5. The CDR3 covers 12 residues. Germline V gene sequence: CDR1 SNHLY, CDR2 FYNNEI.

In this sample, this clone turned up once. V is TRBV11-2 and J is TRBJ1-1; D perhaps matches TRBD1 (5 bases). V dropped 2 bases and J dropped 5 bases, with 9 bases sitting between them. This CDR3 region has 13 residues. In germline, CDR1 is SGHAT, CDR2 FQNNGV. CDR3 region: CASSLQRQTEAFF. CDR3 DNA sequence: TGTGCCAGCAGCTTACAGCGACAGACTGAAGCTTTCTTT.

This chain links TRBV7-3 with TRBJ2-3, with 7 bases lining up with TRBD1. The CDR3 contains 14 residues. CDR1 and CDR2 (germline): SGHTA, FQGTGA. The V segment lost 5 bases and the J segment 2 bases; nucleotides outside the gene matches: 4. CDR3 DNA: TGTGCCAGCAGCCAGACAGGGCTCACAGATACGCAGTATTTT. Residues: CASSQTGLTDTQYF.

DNA of the CDR3: TGTGCCAGCAGCTTATTAGAGGGAGGCGACACTGAAGCTTTCTTT. This encodes CASSLLEGGDTEAFF. The V gene is TRBV5-4, the J gene TRBJ1-1; no clear D gene. Trimming removed 2 bases at V and 3 bases at J, with 14 bases between. Germline-derived CDR1 and CDR2 are SGHNT and YYREEE (reference sequence). The CDR3 consists of 15 residues.

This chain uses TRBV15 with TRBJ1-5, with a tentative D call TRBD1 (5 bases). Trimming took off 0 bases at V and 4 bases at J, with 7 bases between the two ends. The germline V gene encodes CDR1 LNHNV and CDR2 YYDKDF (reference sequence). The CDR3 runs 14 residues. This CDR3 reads CATSRDRDNQPQHF. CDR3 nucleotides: TGTGCCACCAGCAGAGACAGGGATAATCAGCCCCAGCATTTT.

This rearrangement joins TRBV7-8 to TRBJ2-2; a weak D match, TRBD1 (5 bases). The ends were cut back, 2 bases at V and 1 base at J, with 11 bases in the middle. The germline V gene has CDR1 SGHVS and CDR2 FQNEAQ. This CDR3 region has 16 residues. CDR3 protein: CASSLSPGLNTGELFF. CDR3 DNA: TGTGCCAGCAGCTTATCTCCAGGGTTGAACACCGGGGAGCTGTTTTTT.

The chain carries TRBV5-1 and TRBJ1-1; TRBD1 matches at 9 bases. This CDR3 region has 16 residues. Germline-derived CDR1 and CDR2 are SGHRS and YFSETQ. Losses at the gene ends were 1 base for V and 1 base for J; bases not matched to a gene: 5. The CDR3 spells CASSLRGTGPNTEAFF. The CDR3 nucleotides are TGCGCCAGCAGCTTGAGGGGGACAGGGCCGAACACTGAAGCTTTCTTT.

CDR3: CASKLSASGSHEQYF. The CDR3 DNA is TGTGCCAGTAAGTTGTCGGCTAGCGGGAGCCACGAGCAGTACTTC. The chain is built from TRBV19 and TRBJ2-7, with 10 bases fitting TRBD2. The V gene end was trimmed by 7 bases and the J gene end by 5 bases; junction bases not matched to a gene: 11. The CDR3 spans 15 residues. Looked up from germline, CDR1 is LNHDA and CDR2 is SQIVND (reference sequence). The full variable domain, in which reference TRBV19 and TRBJ2-7 provide the parts outside the CDR3, is DGGITQSPKYLFRKEGQNVTLSCEQNLNHDAMYWYRQDPGQGLRLIYYSQIVNDFQKGDIAEGYSVSREKKESFPLTVTSAQKNPTAFYLCASKLSASGSHEQYFGPGTRLTVT.

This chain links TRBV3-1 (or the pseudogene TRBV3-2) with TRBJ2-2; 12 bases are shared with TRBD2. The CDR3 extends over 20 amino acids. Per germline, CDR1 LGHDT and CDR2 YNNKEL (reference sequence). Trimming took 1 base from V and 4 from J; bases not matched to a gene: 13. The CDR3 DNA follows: TGTGCCAGCAGCCAAGCGCCGGCTAGCGGGAGGGCCTGGGGCACCGGGGAGCTGTTTTTT. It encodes CASSQAPASGRAWGTGELFF.

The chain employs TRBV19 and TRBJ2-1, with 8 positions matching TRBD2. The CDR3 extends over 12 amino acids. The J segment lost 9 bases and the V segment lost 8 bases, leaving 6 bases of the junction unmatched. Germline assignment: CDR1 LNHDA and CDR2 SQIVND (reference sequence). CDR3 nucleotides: TGTGCCAGTTCCGGGACTAGGTTTGAGCAGTTCTTC. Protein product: CASSGTRFEQFF.

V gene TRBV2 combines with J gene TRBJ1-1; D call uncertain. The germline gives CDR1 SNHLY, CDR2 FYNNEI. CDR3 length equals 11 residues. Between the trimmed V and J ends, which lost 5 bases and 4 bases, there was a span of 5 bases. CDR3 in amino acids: CASSRFTEAFF. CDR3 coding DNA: TGTGCCAGCAGTCGGTTCACTGAAGCTTTCTTT.

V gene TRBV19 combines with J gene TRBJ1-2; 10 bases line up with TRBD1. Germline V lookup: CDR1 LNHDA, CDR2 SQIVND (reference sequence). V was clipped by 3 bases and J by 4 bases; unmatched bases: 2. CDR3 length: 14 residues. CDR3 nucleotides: TGTGCCAGTAGTATGGGACAGGGGACCTATGGCTACACCTTC. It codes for CASSMGQGTYGYTF. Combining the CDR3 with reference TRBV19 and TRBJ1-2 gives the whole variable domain DGGITQSPKYLFRKEGQNVTLSCEQNLNHDAMYWYRQDPGQGLRLIYYSQIVNDFQKGDIAEGYSVSREKKESFPLTVTSAQKNPTAFYLCASSMGQGTYGYTFGSGTRLTVV.

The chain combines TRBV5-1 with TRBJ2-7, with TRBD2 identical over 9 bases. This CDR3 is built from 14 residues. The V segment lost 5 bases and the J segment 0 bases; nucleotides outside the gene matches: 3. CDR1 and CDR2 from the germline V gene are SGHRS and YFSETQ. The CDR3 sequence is CASSYSGGSYEQYF. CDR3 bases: TGCGCCAGCAGTTATAGCGGGGGCTCCTACGAGCAGTACTTC.

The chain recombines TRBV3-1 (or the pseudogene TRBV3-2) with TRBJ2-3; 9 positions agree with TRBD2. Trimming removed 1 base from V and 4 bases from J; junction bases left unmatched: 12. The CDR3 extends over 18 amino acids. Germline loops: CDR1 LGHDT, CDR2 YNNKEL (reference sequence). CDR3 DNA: TGTGCCAGCAGCCAAGTTAGCAGCGGGGGGCTGGGGGCAGATACGCAGTATTTT. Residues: CASSQVSSGGLGADTQYF.

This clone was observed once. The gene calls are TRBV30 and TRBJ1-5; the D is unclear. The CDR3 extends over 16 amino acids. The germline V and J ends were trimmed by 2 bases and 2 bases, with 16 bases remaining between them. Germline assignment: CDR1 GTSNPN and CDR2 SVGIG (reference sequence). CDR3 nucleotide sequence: TGTGCCTGGAGTAATGGTTTGAGGATGGGCAATCAGCCCCAGCATTTT. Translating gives CAWSNGLRMGNQPQHF.

In DNA form, the CDR3 reads TGTGCCAGCAGTGAGGGACAGGGTAAGGATCAGCCCCAGCATTTT. Encoded protein: CASSEGQGKDQPQHF. The V call is TRBV6-6, the J call TRBJ1-5; 9 positions agree with TRBD1. The CDR3 contains 15 residues. Germline loops: CDR1 MNHNY, CDR2 SVGAGI (reference sequence). Trimming cost V 5 bases and J 5 bases; bases outside gene matches: 7.